This TCR beta chain was recorded in a study of CD8 T cells in ankylosing spondylitis. Whole-study findings and limits: Seemingly distinctive of ankylosing spondylitis blood was a TCR beta motif formed by eight highly homologous variants. The clones that were linked to disease were reported to be significantly enriched in matched synovial fluid samples from ankylosing spondylitis patients. Earlier reports found some motif variants in synovial fluid and blood in reactive arthritis. Disease-linked clones, CD8+, were relatively rare in peripheral blood.

One entry per CDR3 protein, called by TCRdb with MiXCR from the 5' RACE reads. Of more than 500,000 distinct CDR3 sequences listed, less than 6% are singletons. V shed 0 bases, J shed 5 bases, and the junction held 4 bases outside the gene matches. The CDR3 is 15 residues long. In germline, CDR1 is SGDLS, CDR2 YYNGEE. This clonotype appeared many times. Its antigen remains unidentified. The TCR originated in a male donor with ankylosing spondylitis. This chain links TRBV9 with TRBJ2-7; 11 bases are a match to TRBD1. Material: blood, either unsorted or a sorted T cell fraction (not recorded which). The CDR3, as DNA: TGTGCCAGCAGCGTAGTTGGGGACAGGGGGAACGAGCAGTACTTC. The encoded protein is CASSVVGDRGNEQYF.